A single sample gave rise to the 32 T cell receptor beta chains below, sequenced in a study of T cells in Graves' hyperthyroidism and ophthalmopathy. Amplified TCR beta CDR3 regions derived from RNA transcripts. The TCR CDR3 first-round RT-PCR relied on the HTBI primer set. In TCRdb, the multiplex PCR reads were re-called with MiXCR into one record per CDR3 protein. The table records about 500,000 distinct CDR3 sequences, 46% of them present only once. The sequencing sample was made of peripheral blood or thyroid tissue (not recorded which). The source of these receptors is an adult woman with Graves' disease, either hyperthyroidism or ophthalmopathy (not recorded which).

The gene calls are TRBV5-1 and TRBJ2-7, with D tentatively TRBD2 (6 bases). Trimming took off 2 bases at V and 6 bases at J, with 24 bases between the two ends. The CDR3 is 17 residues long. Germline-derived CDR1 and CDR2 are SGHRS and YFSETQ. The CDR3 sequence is CASSLQPADIRRGEQYF. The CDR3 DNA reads TGCGCCAGCAGCTTACAACCTGCTGACATCAGGAGGGGCGAGCAGTACTTC.

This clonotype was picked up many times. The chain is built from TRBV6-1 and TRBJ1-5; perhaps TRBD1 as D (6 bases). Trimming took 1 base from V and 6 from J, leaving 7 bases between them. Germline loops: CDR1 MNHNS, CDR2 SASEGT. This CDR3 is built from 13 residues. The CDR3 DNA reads TGTGCCAGCAGTGAAGACAGGGCTCAGCCCCAGCATTTT. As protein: CASSEDRAQPQHF.

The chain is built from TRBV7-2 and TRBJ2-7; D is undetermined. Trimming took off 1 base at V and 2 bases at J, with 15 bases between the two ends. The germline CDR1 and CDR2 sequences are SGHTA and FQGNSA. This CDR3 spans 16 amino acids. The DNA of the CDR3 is TGTGCCAGCAGCTTAGTTGTTGGTCTTCGCGCCTACGAGCAGTACTTC. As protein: CASSLVVGLRAYEQYF. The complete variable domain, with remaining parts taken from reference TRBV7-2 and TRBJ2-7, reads GAGVSQSPSNKVTEKGKDVELRCDPISGHTALYWYRQSLGQGLEFLIYFQGNSAPDKSGLPSDRFSAERTGGSVSTLTIQRTQQEDSAVYLCASSLVVGLRAYEQYFGPGTRLTVT.

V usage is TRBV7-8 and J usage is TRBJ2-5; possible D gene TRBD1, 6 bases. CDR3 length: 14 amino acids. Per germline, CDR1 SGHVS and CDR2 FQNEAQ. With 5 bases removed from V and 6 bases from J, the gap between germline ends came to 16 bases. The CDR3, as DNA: TGTGCCAGCAGCCCCCGGGACACCGGGAAGACCCAGTACTTC. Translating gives CASSPRDTGKTQYF.

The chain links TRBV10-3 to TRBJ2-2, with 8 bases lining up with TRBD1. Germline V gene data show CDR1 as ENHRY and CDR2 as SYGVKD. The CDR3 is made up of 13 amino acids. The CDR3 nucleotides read TGTGCTCCAGGGGGCGGCAGCACCGGGGAGCTGTTTTTT. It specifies CAPGGGSTGELFF.

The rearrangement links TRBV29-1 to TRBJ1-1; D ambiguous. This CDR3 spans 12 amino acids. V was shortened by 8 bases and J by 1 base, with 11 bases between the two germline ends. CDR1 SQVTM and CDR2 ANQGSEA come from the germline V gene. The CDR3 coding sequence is TGCAGCTTGGGTGCAGGGAACACTGAAGCTTTCTTT. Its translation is CSLGAGNTEAFF.

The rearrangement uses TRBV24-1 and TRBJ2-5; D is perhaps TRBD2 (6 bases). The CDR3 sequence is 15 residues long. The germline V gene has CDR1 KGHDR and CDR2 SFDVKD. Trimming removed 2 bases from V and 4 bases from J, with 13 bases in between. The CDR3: CATSDSRGDRETQYF. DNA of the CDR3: TGTGCCACCAGTGATTCCCGCGGGGACCGAGAGACCCAGTACTTC.

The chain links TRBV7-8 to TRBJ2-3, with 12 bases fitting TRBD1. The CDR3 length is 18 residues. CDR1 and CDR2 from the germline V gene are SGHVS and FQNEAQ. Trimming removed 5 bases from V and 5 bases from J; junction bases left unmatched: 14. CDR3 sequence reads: CASSPHGGGTGGKDTQYF. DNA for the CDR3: TGTGCCAGCAGCCCCCACGGGGGCGGGACAGGGGGCAAAGATACGCAGTATTTT.

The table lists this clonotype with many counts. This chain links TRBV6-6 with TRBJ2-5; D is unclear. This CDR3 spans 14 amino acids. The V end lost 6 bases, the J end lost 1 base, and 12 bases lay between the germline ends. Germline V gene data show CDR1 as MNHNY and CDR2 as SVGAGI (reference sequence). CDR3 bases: TGTGCCAGCAGAAAACGAGGCCCCCAAGAGACCCAGTACTTC. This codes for CASRKRGPQETQYF.

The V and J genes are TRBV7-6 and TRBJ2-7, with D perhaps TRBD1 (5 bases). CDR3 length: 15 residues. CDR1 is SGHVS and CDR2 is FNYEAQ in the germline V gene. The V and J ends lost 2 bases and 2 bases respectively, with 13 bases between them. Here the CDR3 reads CASSLRGSFTYEQYF. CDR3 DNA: TGTGCCAGCAGCTTAAGGGGTTCGTTTACCTACGAGCAGTACTTC.

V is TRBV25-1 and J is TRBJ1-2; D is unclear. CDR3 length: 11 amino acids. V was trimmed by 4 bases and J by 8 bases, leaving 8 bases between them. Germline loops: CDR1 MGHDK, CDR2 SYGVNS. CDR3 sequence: CASSGPFGYTF. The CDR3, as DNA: TGTGCCAGCAGTGGACCCTTCGGCTACACCTTC.

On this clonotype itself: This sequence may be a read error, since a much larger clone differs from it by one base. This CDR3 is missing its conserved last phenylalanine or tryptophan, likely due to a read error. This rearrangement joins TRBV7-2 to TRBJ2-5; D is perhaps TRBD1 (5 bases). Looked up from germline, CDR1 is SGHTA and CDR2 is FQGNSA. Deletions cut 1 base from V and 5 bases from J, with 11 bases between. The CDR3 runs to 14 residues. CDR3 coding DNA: TGTGCCAGCAGCTTAGGTCCAGGGTATGAGACCCAGTACCTC. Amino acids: CASSLGPGYETQYL.

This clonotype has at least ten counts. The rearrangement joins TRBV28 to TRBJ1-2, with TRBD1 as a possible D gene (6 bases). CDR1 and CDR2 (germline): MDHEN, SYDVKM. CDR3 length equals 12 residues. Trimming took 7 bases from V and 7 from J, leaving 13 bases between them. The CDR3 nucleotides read TGTGCCAGCACCCCTACAGGGCTTGGCTACACCTTC. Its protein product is CASTPTGLGYTF.

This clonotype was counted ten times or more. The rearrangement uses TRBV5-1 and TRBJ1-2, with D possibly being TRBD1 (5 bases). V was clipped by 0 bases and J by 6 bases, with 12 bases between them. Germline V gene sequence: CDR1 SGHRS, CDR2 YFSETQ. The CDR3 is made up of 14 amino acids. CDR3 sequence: CASSLGGVSDGYTF. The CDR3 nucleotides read TGCGCCAGCAGCTTGGGGGGGGTCTCGGATGGCTACACCTTC.

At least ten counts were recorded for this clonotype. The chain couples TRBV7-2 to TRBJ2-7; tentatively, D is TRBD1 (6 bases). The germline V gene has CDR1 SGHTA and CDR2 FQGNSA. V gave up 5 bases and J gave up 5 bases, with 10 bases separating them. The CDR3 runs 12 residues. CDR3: CASSLNRDEQYF. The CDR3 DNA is TGTGCCAGCAGCCTTAACAGGGACGAGCAGTACTTC.

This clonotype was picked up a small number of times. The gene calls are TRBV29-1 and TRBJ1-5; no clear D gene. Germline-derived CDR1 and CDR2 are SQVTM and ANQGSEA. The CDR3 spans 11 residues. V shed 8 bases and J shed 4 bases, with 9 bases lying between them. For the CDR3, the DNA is TGCAGCTTAGCGGGAAATCAGCCCCAGCATTTT. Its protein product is CSLAGNQPQHF.

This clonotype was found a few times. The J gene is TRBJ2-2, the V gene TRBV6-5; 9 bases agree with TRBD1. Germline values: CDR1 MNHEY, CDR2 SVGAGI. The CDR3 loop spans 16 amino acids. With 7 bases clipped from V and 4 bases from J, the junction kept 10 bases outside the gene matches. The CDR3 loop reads CASTRSGTGTTGELFF. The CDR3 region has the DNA TGTGCCAGCACCAGGAGTGGGACAGGGACCACCGGGGAGCTGTTTTTT.

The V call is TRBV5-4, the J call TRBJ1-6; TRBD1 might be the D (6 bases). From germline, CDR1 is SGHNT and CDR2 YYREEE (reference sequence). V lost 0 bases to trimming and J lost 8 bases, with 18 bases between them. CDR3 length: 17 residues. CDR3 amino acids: CASSLDGGAASDSPLHF. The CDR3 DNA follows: TGTGCCAGCAGCTTGGACGGGGGGGCAGCAAGTGATTCACCCCTCCACTTT.

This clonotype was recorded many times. The DNA for the CDR3 is TGTGCCAGCAGCAATGGGGGACAGGGGGCTGATCAGCCCCAGCATTTT. It specifies CASSNGGQGADQPQHF. The chain links TRBV5-8 to TRBJ1-5, with TRBD1 matching 12 bases. V trimming: 4 bases; J trimming: 5 bases; junction bases outside the gene matches: 7. CDR1 SGHTS and CDR2 YDEGEE come from the germline V gene. The CDR3 totals 16 residues. Based on the CDR3 plus reference TRBV5-8 and TRBJ1-5, the full variable domain is EAGVTQSPTHLIKTRGQQATLRCSPISGHTSVYWYQQALGLGLQFLLWYDEGEERNRGNFPPRFSGRQFPNYSSELNVNALELEDSALYLCASSNGGQGADQPQHFGDGTRLSIL.

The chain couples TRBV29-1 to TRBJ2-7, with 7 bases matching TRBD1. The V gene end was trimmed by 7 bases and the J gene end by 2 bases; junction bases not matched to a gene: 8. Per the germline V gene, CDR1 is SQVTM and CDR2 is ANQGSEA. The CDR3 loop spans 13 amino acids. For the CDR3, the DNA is TGCAGCGCTGTGACAGGGCGAACCTACGAGCAGTACTTC. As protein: CSAVTGRTYEQYF.

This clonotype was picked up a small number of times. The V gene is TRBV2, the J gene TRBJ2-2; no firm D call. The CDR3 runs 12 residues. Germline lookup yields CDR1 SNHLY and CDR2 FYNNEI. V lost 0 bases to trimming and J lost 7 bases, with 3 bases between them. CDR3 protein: CASSEAGGELFF. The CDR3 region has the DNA TGTGCCAGCAGTGAAGCGGGCGGGGAGCTGTTTTTT. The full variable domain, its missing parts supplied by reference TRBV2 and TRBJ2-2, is EPEVTQTPSHQVTQMGQEVILRCVPISNHLYFYWYRQILGQKVEFLVSFYNNEISEKSEIFDDQFSVERPDGSNFTLKIRSTKLEDSAMYFCASSEAGGELFFGEGSRLTVL.

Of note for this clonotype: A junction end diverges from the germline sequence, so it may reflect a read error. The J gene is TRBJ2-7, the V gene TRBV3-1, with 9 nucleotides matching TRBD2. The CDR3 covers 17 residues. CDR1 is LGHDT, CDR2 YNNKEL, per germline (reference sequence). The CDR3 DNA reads TGCGCCAGCAGTGATGGTAATAGCGGGAGACTGGCCTACGAGCAGTACTTC. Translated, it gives CASSDGNSGRLAYEQYF.

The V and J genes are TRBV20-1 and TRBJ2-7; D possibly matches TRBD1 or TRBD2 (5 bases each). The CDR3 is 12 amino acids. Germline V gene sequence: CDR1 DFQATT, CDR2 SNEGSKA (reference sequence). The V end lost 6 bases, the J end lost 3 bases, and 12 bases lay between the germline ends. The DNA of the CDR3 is TGCAGTGCAGGGGACGGAGTCTACGAGCAGTACTTC. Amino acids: CSAGDGVYEQYF.

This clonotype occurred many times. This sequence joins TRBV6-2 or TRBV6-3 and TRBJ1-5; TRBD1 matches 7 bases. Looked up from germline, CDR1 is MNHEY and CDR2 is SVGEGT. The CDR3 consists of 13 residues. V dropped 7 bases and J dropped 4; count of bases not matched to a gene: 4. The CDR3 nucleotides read TGTGCCAGCACCCCACAGGGGAATCAGCCCCAGCATTTT. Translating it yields CASTPQGNQPQHF.

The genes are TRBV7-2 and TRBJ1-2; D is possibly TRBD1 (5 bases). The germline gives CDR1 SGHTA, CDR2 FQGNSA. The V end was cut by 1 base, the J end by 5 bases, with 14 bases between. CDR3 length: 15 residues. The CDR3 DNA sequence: TGTGCCAGCAGCTTAGAGTGGGGCCCAGGGTATGGCTACACCTTC. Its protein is CASSLEWGPGYGYTF.

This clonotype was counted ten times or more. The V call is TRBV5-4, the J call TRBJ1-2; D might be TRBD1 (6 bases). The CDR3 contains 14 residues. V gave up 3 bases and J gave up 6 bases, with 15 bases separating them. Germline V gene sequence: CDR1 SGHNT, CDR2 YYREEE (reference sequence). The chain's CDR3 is CASSSAQGLDGYTF. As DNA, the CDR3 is TGTGCCAGCAGCTCCGCCCAGGGGCTCGATGGCTACACCTTC.

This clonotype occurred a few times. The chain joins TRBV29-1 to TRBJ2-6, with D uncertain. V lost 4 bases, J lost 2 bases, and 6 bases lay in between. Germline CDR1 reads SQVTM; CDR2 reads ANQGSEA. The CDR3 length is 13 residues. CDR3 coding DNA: TGCAGCGTTGGTGGGCCTGGGGCCAACGTCCTGACTTTC. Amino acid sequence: CSVGGPGANVLTF. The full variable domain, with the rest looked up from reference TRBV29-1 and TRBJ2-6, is SAVISQKPSRDICQRGTSLTIQCQVDSQVTMMFWYRQQPGQSLTLIATANQGSEATYESGFVIDKFPISRPNLTFSTLTVSNMSPEDSSIYLCSVGGPGANVLTFGAGSRLTVL.

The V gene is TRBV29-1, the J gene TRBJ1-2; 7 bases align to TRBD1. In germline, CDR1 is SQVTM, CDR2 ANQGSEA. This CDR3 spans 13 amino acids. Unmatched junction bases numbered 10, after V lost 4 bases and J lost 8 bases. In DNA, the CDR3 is TGCAGCGTTGGGGGTCGACAGGGTGAAGGCTACACCTTC. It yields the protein CSVGGRQGEGYTF.

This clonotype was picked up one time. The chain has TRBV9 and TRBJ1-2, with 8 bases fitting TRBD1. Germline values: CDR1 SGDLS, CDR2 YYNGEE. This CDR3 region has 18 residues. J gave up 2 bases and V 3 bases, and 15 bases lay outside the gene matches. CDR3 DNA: TGTGCCAGCAGCGCGCGCCTGGGCGGACAGGGAGAAAACTATGGCTACACCTTC. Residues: CASSARLGGQGENYGYTF.

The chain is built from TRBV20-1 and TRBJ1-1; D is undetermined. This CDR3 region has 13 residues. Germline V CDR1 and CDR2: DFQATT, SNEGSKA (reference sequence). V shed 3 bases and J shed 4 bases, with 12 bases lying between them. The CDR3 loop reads CSARSTGSTEAFF. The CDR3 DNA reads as TGCAGTGCTAGGTCTACGGGGAGCACTGAAGCTTTCTTT.

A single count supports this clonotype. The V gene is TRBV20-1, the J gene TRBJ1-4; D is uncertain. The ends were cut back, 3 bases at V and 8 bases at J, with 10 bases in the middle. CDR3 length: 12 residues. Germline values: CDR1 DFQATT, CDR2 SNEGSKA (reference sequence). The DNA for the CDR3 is TGCAGTGCTAGGGGCGGGAGCGAAAAACTGTTTTTT. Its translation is CSARGGSEKLFF.

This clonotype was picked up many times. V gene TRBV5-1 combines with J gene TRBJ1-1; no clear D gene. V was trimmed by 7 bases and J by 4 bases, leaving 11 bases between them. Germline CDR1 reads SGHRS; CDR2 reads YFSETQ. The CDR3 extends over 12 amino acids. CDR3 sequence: CASGVVGTEAFF. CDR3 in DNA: TGCGCCAGCGGCGTAGTTGGCACTGAAGCTTTCTTT.